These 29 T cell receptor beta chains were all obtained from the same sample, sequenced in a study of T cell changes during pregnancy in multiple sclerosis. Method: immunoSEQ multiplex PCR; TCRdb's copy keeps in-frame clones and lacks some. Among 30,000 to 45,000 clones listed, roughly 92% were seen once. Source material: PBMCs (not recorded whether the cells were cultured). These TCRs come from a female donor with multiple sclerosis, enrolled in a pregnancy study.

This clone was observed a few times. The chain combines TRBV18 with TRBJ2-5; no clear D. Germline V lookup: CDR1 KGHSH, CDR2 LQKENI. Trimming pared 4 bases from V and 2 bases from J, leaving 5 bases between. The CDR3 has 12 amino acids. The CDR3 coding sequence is TGTGCCAGCTCACAGGGACAAGAGACCCAGTACTTC. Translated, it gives CASSQGQETQYF.

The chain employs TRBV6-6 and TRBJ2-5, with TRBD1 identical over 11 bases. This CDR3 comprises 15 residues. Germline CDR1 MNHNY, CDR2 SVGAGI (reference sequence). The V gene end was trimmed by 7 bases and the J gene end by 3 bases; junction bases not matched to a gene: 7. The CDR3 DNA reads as TGTGCCAGCACGGGCCGGGACAGGGGGGAAGAGACCCAGTACTTC. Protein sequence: CASTGRDRGEETQYF.

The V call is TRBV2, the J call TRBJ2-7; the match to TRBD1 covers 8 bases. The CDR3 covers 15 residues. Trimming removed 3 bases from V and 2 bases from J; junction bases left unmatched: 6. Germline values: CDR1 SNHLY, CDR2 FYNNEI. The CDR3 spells CASSENRGNAYEQYF. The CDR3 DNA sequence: TGTGCCAGCAGTGAGAACAGGGGGAACGCCTACGAGCAGTACTTC.

The CDR3 DNA reads TGCGCCAGCAGCCAAGATCCGGGAAGCACCGGGGAGCTGTTTTTT. This codes for CASSQDPGSTGELFF. The chain has TRBV4-1 and TRBJ2-2, with D maybe TRBD2 (5 bases). Deletions cut 0 bases from V and 4 bases from J, with 9 bases between. Germline values: CDR1 MGHRA, CDR2 YSYEKL. The CDR3 totals 15 residues.

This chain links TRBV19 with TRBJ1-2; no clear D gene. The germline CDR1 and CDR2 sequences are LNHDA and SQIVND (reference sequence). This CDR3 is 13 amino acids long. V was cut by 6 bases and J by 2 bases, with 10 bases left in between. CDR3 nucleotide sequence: TGTGCCAGTAGAAAGGACCAGAACTATGGCTACACCTTC. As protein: CASRKDQNYGYTF.

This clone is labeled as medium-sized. CDR3 sequence reads: CASRQSGETQYF. The CDR3 DNA sequence: TGTGCCAGTAGACAGTCCGGAGAGACCCAGTACTTC. The J gene is TRBJ2-5, the V gene TRBV19, with no clear D. This CDR3 comprises 12 residues. Trimming shortened V by 6 bases and J by 4 bases, and 9 bases separated the two germline ends. Germline-derived CDR1 and CDR2 are LNHDA and SQIVND (reference sequence). Full variable domain (missing parts from reference TRBV19 and TRBJ2-5): DGGITQSPKYLFRKEGQNVTLSCEQNLNHDAMYWYRQDPGQGLRLIYYSQIVNDFQKGDIAEGYSVSREKKESFPLTVTSAQKNPTAFYLCASRQSGETQYFGPGTRLLVL.

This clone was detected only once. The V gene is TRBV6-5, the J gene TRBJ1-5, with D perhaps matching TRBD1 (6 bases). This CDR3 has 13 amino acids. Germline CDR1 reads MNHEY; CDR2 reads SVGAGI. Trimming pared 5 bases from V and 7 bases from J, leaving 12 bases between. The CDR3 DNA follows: TGTGCCAGCAGTAGGCAGGGGAGCCAGCCCCAGCATTTT. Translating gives CASSRQGSQPQHF.

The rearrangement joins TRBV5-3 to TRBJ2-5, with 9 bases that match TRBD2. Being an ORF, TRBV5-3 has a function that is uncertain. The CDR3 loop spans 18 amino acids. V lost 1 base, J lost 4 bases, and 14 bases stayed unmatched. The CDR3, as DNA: TGTGCCAGAAGCTTGTCGACTAGCGGCTACACCGGAGGAGAGACCCAGTACTTC. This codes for CARSLSTSGYTGGETQYF.

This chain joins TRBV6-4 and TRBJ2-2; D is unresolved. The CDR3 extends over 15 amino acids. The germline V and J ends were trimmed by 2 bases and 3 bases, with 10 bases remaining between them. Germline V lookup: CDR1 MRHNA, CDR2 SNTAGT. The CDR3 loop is CASSDAVRDTGELFF. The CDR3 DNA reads TGTGCCAGCAGTGACGCGGTACGGGACACCGGGGAGCTGTTTTTT.

CDR3 amino acids: CASSWTGDQPQHF. The CDR3 bases are TGTGCCAGCAGCTGGACAGGGGATCAGCCCCAGCATTTT. The chain uses TRBV5-5 and TRBJ1-5, with 9 nucleotides matching TRBD1. The CDR3 totals 13 residues. V was clipped by 3 bases and J by 5 bases; unmatched bases: 0. Germline loops: CDR1 SGHKS, CDR2 YYEKEE (reference sequence).

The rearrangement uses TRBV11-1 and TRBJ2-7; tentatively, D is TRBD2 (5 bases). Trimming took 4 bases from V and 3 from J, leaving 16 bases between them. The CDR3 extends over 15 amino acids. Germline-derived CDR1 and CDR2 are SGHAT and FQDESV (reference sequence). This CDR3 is CASSWAGRGYYEQYF. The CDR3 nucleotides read TGTGCCAGCAGCTGGGCTGGACGGGGATACTACGAGCAGTACTTC.

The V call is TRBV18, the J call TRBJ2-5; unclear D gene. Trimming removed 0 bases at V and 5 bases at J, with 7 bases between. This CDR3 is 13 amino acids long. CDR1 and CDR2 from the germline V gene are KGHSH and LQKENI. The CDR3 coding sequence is TGTGCCAGCTCACCACCGACTCGGGAGACCCAGTACTTC. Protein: CASSPPTRETQYF.

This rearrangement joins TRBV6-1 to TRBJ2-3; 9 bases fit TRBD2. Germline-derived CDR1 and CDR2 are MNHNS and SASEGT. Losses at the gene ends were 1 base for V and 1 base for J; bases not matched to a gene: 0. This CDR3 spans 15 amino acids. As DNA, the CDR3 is TGTGCCAGCAGTGAAGTAGCGGGAGGCACAGATACGCAGTATTTT. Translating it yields CASSEVAGGTDTQYF.

Written as DNA, the CDR3 is TGTGCCACCCGGGGACAAACGAACACCGGGGAGCTGTTTTTT. Translated, it gives CATRGQTNTGELFF. The chain is built from TRBV10-3 and TRBJ2-2, with D possibly TRBD1 on 6 matching bases. V shed 10 bases and J shed 0 bases, with 12 bases lying between them. The germline V gene has CDR1 ENHRY and CDR2 SYGVKD. There are 14 residues in the CDR3.

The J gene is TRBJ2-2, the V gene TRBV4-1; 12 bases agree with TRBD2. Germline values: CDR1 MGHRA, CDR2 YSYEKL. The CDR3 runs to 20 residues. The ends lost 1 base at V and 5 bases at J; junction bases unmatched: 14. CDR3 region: CASSQGLAGGLAGRTGELFF. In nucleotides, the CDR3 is TGCGCCAGCAGCCAAGGGCTAGCGGGAGGGCTTGCTGGCCGGACCGGGGAGCTGTTTTTT.

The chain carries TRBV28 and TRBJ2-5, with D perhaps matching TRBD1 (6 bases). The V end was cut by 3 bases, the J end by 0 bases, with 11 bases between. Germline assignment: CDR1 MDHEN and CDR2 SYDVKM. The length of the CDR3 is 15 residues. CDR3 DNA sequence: TGTGCCAGCAGTTTCCTCGGGACACACCAAGAGACCCAGTACTTC. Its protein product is CASSFLGTHQETQYF.

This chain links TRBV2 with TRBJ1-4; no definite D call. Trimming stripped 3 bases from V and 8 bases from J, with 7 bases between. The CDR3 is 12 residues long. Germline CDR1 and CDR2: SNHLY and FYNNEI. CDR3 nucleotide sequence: TGTGCCAGCAGTGACGGACGGGAAAAACTGTTTTTT. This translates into CASSDGREKLFF.

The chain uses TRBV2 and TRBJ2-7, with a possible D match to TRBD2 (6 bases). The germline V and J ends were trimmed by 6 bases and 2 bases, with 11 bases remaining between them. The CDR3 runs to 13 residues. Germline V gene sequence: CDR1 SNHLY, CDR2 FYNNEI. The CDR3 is CASRVADTYEQYF. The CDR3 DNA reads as TGTGCCAGCAGGGTAGCGGATACCTACGAGCAGTACTTC.

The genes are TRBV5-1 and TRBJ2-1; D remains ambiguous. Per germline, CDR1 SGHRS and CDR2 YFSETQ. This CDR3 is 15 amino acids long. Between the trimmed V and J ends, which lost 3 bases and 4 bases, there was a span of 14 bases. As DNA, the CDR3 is TGCGCCAGCAGCTGGACGGAGTCTATTTACAATGAGCAGTTCTTC. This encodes CASSWTESIYNEQFF. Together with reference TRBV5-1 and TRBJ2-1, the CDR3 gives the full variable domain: KAGVTQTPRYLIKTRGQQVTLSCSPISGHRSVSWYQQTPGQGLQFLFEYFSETQRNKGNFPGRFSGRQFSNSRSEMNVSTLELGDSALYLCASSWTESIYNEQFFGPGTRLTVL.

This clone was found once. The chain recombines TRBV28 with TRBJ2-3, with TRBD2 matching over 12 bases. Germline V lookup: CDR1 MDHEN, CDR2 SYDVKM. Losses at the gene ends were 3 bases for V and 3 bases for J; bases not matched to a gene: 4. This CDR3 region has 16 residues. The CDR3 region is CASSFLAGGGTDTQYF. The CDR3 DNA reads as TGTGCCAGCAGTTTCCTAGCGGGAGGGGGAACAGATACGCAGTATTTT.

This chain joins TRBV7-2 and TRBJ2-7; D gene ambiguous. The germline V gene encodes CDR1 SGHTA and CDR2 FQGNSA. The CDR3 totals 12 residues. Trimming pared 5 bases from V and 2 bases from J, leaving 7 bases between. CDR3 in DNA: TGTGCCAGCAGCCTCTTCACCTACGAGCAGTACTTC. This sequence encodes CASSLFTYEQYF.

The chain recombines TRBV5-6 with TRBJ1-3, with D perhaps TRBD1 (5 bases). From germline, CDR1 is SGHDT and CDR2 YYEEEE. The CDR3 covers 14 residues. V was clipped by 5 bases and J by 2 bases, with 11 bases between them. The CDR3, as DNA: TGTGCCAGCAGGTGGGGGGTCACTGGAAACACCATATATTTT. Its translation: CASRWGVTGNTIYF.

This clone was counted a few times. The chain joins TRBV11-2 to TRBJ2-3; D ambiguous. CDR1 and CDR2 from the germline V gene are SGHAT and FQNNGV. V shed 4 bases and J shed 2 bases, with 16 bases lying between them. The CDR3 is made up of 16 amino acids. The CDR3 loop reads CASSSDPPPNTDTQYF. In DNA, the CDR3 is TGTGCCAGCAGCTCGGACCCCCCACCTAACACAGATACGCAGTATTTT.

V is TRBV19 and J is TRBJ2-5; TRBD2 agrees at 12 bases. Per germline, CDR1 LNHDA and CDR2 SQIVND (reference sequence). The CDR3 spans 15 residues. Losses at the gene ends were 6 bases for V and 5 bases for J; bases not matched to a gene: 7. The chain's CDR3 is CASSQLAGGQETQYF. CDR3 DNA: TGTGCCAGTAGCCAACTAGCGGGAGGTCAGGAGACCCAGTACTTC.

This CDR3 is CASGHLAGYTDTQYF. The DNA for the CDR3 is TGTGCCAGCGGTCATCTAGCGGGATACACAGATACGCAGTATTTT. This chain connects TRBV27 to TRBJ2-3; 9 bases agree with TRBD2. V trimming: 8 bases; J trimming: 2 bases; junction bases outside the gene matches: 8. In germline, CDR1 is MNHEY, CDR2 SMNVEV (reference sequence). CDR3 length: 15 amino acids.

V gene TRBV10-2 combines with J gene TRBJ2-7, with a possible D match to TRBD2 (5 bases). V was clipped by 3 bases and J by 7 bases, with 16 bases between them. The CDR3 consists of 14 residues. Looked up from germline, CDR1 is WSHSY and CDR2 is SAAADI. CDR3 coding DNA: TGCGCCAGCAGTGAATCTAGCCGACTTGGGGAGCAGTACTTC. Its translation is CASSESSRLGEQYF.

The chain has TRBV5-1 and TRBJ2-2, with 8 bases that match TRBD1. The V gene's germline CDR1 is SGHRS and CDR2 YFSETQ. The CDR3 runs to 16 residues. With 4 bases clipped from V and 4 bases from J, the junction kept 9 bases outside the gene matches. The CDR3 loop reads CASSPRTGLTTGELFF. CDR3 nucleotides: TGCGCCAGCAGCCCACGGACAGGGCTTACCACCGGGGAGCTGTTTTTT.

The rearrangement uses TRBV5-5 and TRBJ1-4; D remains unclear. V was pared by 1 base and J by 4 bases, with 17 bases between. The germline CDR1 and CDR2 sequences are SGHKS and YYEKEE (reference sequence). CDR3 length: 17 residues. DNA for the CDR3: TGTGCCAGCAGCTTGTGGGGTCCCCGGATATTTAATGAAAAACTGTTTTTT. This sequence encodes CASSLWGPRIFNEKLFF.

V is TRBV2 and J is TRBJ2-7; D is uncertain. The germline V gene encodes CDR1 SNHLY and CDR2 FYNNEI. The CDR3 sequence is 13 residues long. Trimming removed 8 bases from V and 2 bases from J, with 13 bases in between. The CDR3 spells CASSLGHAYEQYF. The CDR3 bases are TGTGCCAGCTCCCTTGGGCATGCCTACGAGCAGTACTTC.